A selection of T cell receptor beta chains follows, all from one sample in a study of CD8 T cells in Susac syndrome. TCRdb itself ran the immunoSEQ multiplex PCR reads through MiXCR, one entry per CDR3 protein. The data show some 200,000 distinct CDR3 sequences, roughly 92% seen once. The sample was CD8+ T cells from PBMCs. Receptors were obtained from a human donor with multiple sclerosis. Both conserved end residues are part of each CDR3.

CDR3 length: 15; V gene: TRBV9; J gene: TRBJ2-1; CDR3 protein: CASSGERSSYNEQFF
CDR3 length: 14; V gene: TRBV13; J gene: TRBJ2-1; CDR3 protein: CASSLTPQAREQFF
CDR3 length: 13; V gene: TRBV5-5; J gene: TRBJ2-5; CDR3 protein: CASSLGVQETQYF
CDR3 length: 13; V gene: TRBV9; J gene: TRBJ2-1; CDR3 protein: CASSRANYNEQFF
CDR3 length: 18; V gene: TRBV7-6; J gene: TRBJ2-7; CDR3 protein: CASSLASPQGLFTYEQYF
CDR3 length: 16; V gene: TRBV5-7; J gene: TRBJ2-5; CDR3 protein: CASSSSVEWEKETQYF
CDR3 length: 15; V gene: TRBV4-2; J gene: TRBJ1-1; CDR3 protein: CASSLRRDRATEAFF
CDR3 length: 15; V gene: TRBV29-1; J gene: TRBJ1-1; CDR3 protein: CSVVRDRGMNTEAFF
CDR3 length: 15; V gene: TRBV28; J gene: TRBJ2-3; CDR3 protein: CASSPGTGGPDTQYF
CDR3 length: 17; V gene: TRBV25-1; J gene: TRBJ2-5; CDR3 protein: CASSELFVGGRKETQYF
CDR3 length: 15; V gene: TRBV9; J gene: TRBJ1-2; CDR3 protein: CASSVAGGSGYGYTF